This paragraph reports one TCR beta chain. What it binds is unknown. Only in-frame clones appear in the TCRdb table, and some are missing; sequencing was by immunoSEQ multiplex PCR. The sample holds 30,000 or so clones, roughly 80% seen once. V was cut by 9 bases and J by 1 base, with 13 bases left in between. CDR3 length: 15 amino acids. Germline V CDR1 and CDR2: SNHLY, FYNNEI. The sample belongs to a study of a mutant IDH1 vaccine in newly diagnosed glioma. Study-level background: There were roughly 62% males and around 38% females among treated patients, whose mean age was approximately 44 years.

Time point denoted: week 47, end of study. The content of each vaccine dose was 300 ug of mutant IDH1 20-mer peptide, and topical imiquimod accompanied it. Whole-study results and caveats: The occurrence of vaccine-induced immune responses was seen in 80% to 95% of patients. Seemingly, top peripheral T cell clonotype changes bore no relation to pseudoprogression.

This material consisted of PBMCs, taken from a glioma patient whose treatment included an IDH1 peptide vaccine. The V call is TRBV2, the J call TRBJ2-6; D possibly corresponds to TRBD1 (5 bases). This TCR derives from a man in his thirties or forties with glioma. This CDR3 reads CARGAQPSGANVLTF. DNA of the CDR3: TGTGCCAGAGGGGCCCAACCGTCTGGGGCCAACGTCCTGACTTTC.